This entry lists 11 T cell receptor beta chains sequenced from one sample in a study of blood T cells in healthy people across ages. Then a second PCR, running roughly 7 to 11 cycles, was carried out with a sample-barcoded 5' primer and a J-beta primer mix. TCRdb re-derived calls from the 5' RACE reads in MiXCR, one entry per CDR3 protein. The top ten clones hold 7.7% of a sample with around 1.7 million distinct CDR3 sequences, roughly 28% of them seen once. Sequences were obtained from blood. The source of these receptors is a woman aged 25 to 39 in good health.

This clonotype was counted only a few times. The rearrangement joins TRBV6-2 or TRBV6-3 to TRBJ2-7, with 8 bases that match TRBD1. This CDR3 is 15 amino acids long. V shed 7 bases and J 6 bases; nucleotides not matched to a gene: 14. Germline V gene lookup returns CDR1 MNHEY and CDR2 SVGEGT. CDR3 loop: CASTIRTGWSGEQYF. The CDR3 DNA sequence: TGTGCCAGCACCATACGGACAGGGTGGTCGGGCGAGCAGTACTTC.

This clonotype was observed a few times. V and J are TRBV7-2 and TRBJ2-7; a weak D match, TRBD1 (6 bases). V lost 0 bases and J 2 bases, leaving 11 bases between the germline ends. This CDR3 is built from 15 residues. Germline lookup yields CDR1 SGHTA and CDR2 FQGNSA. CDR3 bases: TGTGCCAGCAGCTTAGCGGCAGAGGGGGCCTACGAGCAGTACTTC. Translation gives CASSLAAEGAYEQYF.

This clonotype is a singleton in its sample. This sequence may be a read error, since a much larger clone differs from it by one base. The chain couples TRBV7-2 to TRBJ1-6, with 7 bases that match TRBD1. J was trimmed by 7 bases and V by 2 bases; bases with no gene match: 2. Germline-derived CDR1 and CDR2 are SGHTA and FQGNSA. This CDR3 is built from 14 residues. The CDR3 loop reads CASSLIQGNSPLHF. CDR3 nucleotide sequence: TGTGCCAGCAGCTTAATACAGGGGAATTCACCCCTCCACTTT. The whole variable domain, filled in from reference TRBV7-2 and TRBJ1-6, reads GAGVSQSPSNKVTEKGKDVELRCDPISGHTALYWYRQSLGQGLEFLIYFQGNSAPDKSGLPSDRFSAERTGGSVSTLTIQRTQQEDSAVYLCASSLIQGNSPLHFGNGTRLTVT.

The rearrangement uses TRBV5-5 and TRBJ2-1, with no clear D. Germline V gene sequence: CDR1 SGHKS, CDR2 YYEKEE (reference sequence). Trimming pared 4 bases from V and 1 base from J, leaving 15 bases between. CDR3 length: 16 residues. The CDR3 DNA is TGTGCCAGCAGCACGGACCCCAGCAGGTCCTACAATGAGCAGTTCTTC. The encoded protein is CASSTDPSRSYNEQFF.

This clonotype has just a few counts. The CDR3: CASSGTGQGPYEQYF. As DNA, the CDR3 is TGCGCCAGCAGTGGGACGGGACAGGGACCCTACGAGCAGTACTTC. The chain combines TRBV10-1 with TRBJ2-7; 9 positions agree with TRBD1. This CDR3 has 15 amino acids. Looked up from germline, CDR1 is WNHNN and CDR2 is SYGVQD (reference sequence). Trimming cost V 4 bases and J 2 bases; bases outside gene matches: 6.

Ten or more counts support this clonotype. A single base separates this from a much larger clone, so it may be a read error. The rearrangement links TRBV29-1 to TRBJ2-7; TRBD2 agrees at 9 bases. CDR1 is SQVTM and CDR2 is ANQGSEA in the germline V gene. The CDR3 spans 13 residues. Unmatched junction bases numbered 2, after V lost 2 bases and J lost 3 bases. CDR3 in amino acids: CSVELAGRYEQYF. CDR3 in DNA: TGCAGCGTTGAACTAGCGGGGCGCTACGAGCAGTACTTC.

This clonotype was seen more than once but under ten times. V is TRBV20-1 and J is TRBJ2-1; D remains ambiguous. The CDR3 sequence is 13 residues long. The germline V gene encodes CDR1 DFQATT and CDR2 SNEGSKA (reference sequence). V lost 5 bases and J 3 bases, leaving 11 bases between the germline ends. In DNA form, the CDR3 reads TGCAGTGCTCCCCCCCGCAACTACAATGAGCAGTTCTTC. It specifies CSAPPRNYNEQFF.

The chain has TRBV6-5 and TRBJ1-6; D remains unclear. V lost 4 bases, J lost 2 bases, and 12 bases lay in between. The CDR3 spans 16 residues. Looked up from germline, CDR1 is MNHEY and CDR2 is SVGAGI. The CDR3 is CASSCFRATYNSPLHF. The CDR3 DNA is TGTGCCAGCAGTTGCTTTCGAGCCACCTATAATTCACCCCTCCACTTT.

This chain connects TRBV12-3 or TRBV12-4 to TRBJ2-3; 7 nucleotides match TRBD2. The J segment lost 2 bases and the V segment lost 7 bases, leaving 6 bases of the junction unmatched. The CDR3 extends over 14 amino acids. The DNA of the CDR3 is TGTGCCAGCAAACCGGGACTAAACACAGATACGCAGTATTTT. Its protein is CASKPGLNTDTQYF.

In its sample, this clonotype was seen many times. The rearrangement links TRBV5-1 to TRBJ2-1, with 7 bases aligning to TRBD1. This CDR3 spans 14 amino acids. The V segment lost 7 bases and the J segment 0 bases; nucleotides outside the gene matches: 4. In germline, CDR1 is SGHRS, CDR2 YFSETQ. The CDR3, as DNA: TGCGCCAGCGGCCGGGACAGCTCCTACAATGAGCAGTTCTTC. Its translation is CASGRDSSYNEQFF.

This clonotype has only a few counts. The CDR3 reads CASRTSGGTRLQYF. The CDR3 DNA is TGTGCCAGTCGGACTAGCGGGGGGACACGGCTGCAGTATTTT. The V call is TRBV27, the J call TRBJ2-3, with 14 nucleotides matching TRBD2. Germline V gene data show CDR1 as MNHEY and CDR2 as SMNVEV (reference sequence). After removal of 9 bases from V and 11 bases from J, the junction contained 10 bases not matched to a gene. The CDR3 has 14 residues.